This passage covers 22 T cell receptor beta chains from one sample sequenced in a study of T cells after yellow fever vaccination. One entry per CDR3 protein, called by TCRdb with MiXCR from the 5' RACE reads. Of roughly 300,000 distinct CDR3 sequences listed, around 7% are singletons. Sequencing was performed on PBMCs, taken roughly seven weeks after the first yellow fever vaccination. The receptors shown here come from a man younger than 35 who received the YFV17D yellow fever vaccine.

This sequence joins TRBV7-3 and TRBJ2-7; the D gene is possibly TRBD2 (6 bases). In germline, CDR1 is SGHTA, CDR2 FQGTGA. The CDR3 runs 12 residues. Trimming took off 10 bases at V and 2 bases at J, with 12 bases between the two ends. CDR3 residues: CATLASAYEQYV. The CDR3 nucleotides are TGTGCCACCCTTGCTAGCGCCTACGAGCAGTACGTC.

The sample holds a few counts of this clonotype. The chain recombines TRBV7-2 with TRBJ2-1; 10 bases match TRBD1. The CDR3 consists of 14 residues. V lost 7 bases to trimming and J lost 6 bases; unmatched junction nucleotides: 6. From germline, CDR1 is SGHTA and CDR2 FQGNSA. The CDR3 sequence is CASMPGQGSNEQFF. The CDR3 nucleotides are TGTGCCAGCATGCCGGGACAGGGGTCCAATGAGCAGTTCTTC.

V is TRBV5-1 and J is TRBJ1-1; 11 nucleotides agree with TRBD1. Trimming cost V 4 bases and J 10 bases; bases outside gene matches: 9. Germline V gene data show CDR1 as SGHRS and CDR2 as YFSETQ. CDR3 length equals 14 residues. CDR3 protein: CASSAGTGGIVAFF. The CDR3 DNA reads as TGCGCCAGCAGCGCAGGGACAGGGGGAATTGTAGCTTTCTTT.

In its sample, this clonotype was seen a few times. The chain recombines TRBV4-3 with TRBJ2-6, with unresolved D. V was shortened by 0 bases and J by 0 bases, with 9 bases between the two germline ends. Germline V gene sequence: CDR1 LGHNA, CDR2 YSLEER. The CDR3 contains 17 residues. CDR3 amino acids: CASSQDPTLSGANVLTF. CDR3 DNA: TGCGCCAGCAGCCAAGATCCCACTCTCTCTGGGGCCAACGTCCTGACTTTC.

This clonotype has just a few counts. The genes are TRBV27 and TRBJ1-5, with D uncertain. The CDR3 length is 16 residues. V shed 5 bases and J shed 1 base, with 15 bases lying between them. The V gene's germline CDR1 is MNHEY and CDR2 SMNVEV (reference sequence). CDR3 DNA: TGTGCCAGCAGTCGCCTGGGGATTGGGAGCAATCAGCCCCAGCATTTT. Residues: CASSRLGIGSNQPQHF.

This clonotype showed up just a few times. The chain employs TRBV11-2 and TRBJ1-1, with 7 bases lining up with TRBD1. This CDR3 region has 14 residues. The ends lost 0 bases at V and 7 bases at J; junction bases unmatched: 5. Germline CDR1 SGHAT, CDR2 FQNNGV. The CDR3 loop is CASSLEAGGGEAFF. In nucleotides, the CDR3 is TGTGCCAGCAGCTTAGAGGCAGGGGGAGGTGAAGCTTTCTTT.

This clonotype was seen a few times. V is TRBV10-3 and J is TRBJ1-5; the match to TRBD1 covers 9 bases. This CDR3 has 17 amino acids. With 4 bases clipped from V and 2 bases from J, the junction kept 9 bases outside the gene matches. Looked up from germline, CDR1 is ENHRY and CDR2 is SYGVKD. The CDR3 bases are TGTGCCATCAGTGTGGGACCCGACAGGGGGGGCAATCAGCCCCAGCATTTT. Protein sequence: CAISVGPDRGGNQPQHF.

This clonotype has just a few counts. This chain uses TRBV5-1 with TRBJ2-3, with no clear D. This CDR3 is built from 15 residues. Trimming removed 4 bases from V and 2 bases from J, with 14 bases in between. The germline V gene has CDR1 SGHRS and CDR2 YFSETQ. The CDR3 loop reads CASSVGMGPTDTQYF. The CDR3 DNA reads as TGCGCCAGCAGCGTGGGGATGGGCCCCACAGATACGCAGTATTTT.

In its sample, this clonotype was seen a few times. The chain uses TRBV24-1 and TRBJ2-2, with no clear D. Germline V gene data show CDR1 as KGHDR and CDR2 as SFDVKD. Deletions cut 3 bases from V and 5 bases from J, with 9 bases between. The CDR3 loop spans 14 amino acids. The CDR3 region has the DNA TGTGCCACCAGTGATATGAGAGAGACCGGGGAGCTGTTTTTT. This gives the protein CATSDMRETGELFF.

In this sample, this clonotype turned up a few times. This rearrangement joins TRBV4-1 to TRBJ1-2; no clear D. In germline, CDR1 is MGHRA, CDR2 YSYEKL. Trimming removed 0 bases from V and 3 bases from J, with 11 bases in between. The CDR3 runs 15 residues. CDR3 amino acids: CASSQDPAPDYGYTF. CDR3 coding DNA: TGCGCCAGCAGCCAAGACCCCGCGCCGGACTATGGCTACACCTTC.

There are many counts of this clonotype. The genes are TRBV6-4 and TRBJ2-1; 12 bases are shared with TRBD2. Trimming cost V 6 bases and J 3 bases; bases outside gene matches: 3. The germline CDR1 and CDR2 sequences are MRHNA and SNTAGT. This CDR3 spans 15 amino acids. CDR3 amino acids: CASSPTSGGYNEQFF. The CDR3 DNA follows: TGTGCCAGCAGCCCGACTAGCGGGGGCTACAATGAGCAGTTCTTC.

This clonotype was recorded only once. V usage is TRBV5-6 and J usage is TRBJ1-2; D ambiguous. CDR1 is SGHDT and CDR2 is YYEEEE in the germline V gene. The CDR3 is made up of 12 amino acids. Trimming removed 2 bases from V and 4 bases from J, with 6 bases in between. CDR3 protein: CASSFTSYGYTF. CDR3 in DNA: TGTGCCAGCAGCTTTACGAGCTATGGCTACACCTTC.

The rearrangement joins TRBV7-2 to TRBJ2-2; D tentatively fits TRBD1 or TRBD2 (5 bases each). CDR1 is SGHTA and CDR2 is FQGNSA in the germline V gene. V lost 3 bases and J lost 7, with 12 bases in between. The CDR3 runs to 14 residues. The CDR3 loop is CASSFSSRVGELFF. CDR3 nucleotide sequence: TGTGCCAGCAGCTTTTCTAGCAGGGTCGGGGAGCTGTTTTTT. Drawing the rest from reference TRBV7-2 and TRBJ2-2, the complete variable domain is GAGVSQSPSNKVTEKGKDVELRCDPISGHTALYWYRQSLGQGLEFLIYFQGNSAPDKSGLPSDRFSAERTGGSVSTLTIQRTQQEDSAVYLCASSFSSRVGELFFGEGSRLTVL.

The V call is TRBV11-2, the J call TRBJ2-3, with D uncertain. Germline CDR1 SGHAT, CDR2 FQNNGV. This CDR3 has 16 amino acids. The ends were cut back, 4 bases at V and 0 bases at J, with 14 bases in the middle. The CDR3 nucleotides read TGTGCCAGCAGCTCCCAAGCTATTACTAGCACAGATACGCAGTATTTT. It specifies CASSSQAITSTDTQYF. The full variable domain, completed using reference TRBV11-2 and TRBJ2-3, is EAGVAQSPRYKIIEKRQSVAFWCNPISGHATLYWYQQILGQGPKLLIQFQNNGVVDDSQLPKDRFSAERLKGVDSTLKIQPAKLEDSAVYLCASSSQAITSTDTQYFGPGTRLTVL.

The chain links TRBV3-1 to TRBJ1-1; 7 positions match TRBD1. This CDR3 has 18 amino acids. V lost 4 bases and J lost 5; bases outside the gene matches: 19. Per the germline V gene, CDR1 is LGHDT and CDR2 is YNNKEL (reference sequence). CDR3 coding DNA: TGTGCCAGCAGCCCCACGACAGGGCATCCCCTCGTTCGGACTGAAGCTTTCTTT. It codes for CASSPTTGHPLVRTEAFF.

The gene calls are TRBV2 and TRBJ2-3; weak D call: TRBD2 (6 bases). V lost 6 bases, J lost 7 bases, and 8 bases lay in between. The CDR3 spans 11 residues. Germline-derived CDR1 and CDR2 are SNHLY and FYNNEI. CDR3 sequence reads: CASREGNTQYF. CDR3 coding DNA: TGTGCCAGCAGGGAGGGGAATACGCAGTATTTT.

This clonotype was detected a few times. The chain couples TRBV6-5 to TRBJ1-1, with D tentatively TRBD1 (6 bases). Trimming removed 0 bases at V and 10 bases at J, with 12 bases between. Germline V CDR1 and CDR2: MNHEY, SVGAGI. This CDR3 has 13 amino acids. This CDR3 is CASSYSAGAGAFF. For the CDR3, the DNA is TGTGCCAGCAGTTACTCGGCGGGGGCGGGAGCTTTCTTT.

This clonotype was detected ten times or more. The chain uses TRBV7-2 and TRBJ2-1, with 8 nucleotides matching TRBD1. The V gene's germline CDR1 is SGHTA and CDR2 FQGNSA. Trimming took 3 bases from V and 2 from J; bases not matched to a gene: 3. The CDR3 extends over 15 amino acids. CDR3 protein: CASSFDRGAYNEQFF. The CDR3 region has the DNA TGTGCCAGCAGCTTTGACAGGGGAGCCTACAATGAGCAGTTCTTC.

Turning to this clonotype: Being one base from a much bigger clone, this may be a read error. The conserved phenylalanine or tryptophan normally closing the CDR3 is absent here, so this likely arose from a read error. This chain connects TRBV28 to TRBJ2-5; maybe TRBD1 (6 bases). V was pared by 8 bases and J by 2 bases, with 12 bases between. CDR1 and CDR2 from the germline V gene are MDHEN and SYDVKM. The CDR3 spans 13 residues. CDR3 bases: TGTGCCAGCGAATCCGGACAGCAAGAGACCCAGTACCTC. This encodes CASESGQQETQYL.

This clonotype came up a few times. The V call is TRBV29-1, the J call TRBJ1-2; 9 bases line up with TRBD1. Germline V lookup: CDR1 SQVTM, CDR2 ANQGSEA. Trimming removed 3 bases from V and 4 bases from J; junction bases left unmatched: 12. This CDR3 is built from 16 residues. The CDR3 nucleotides read TGCAGCGTTGACCCCCTCGGGACAGGGAGTGCCTATGGCTACACCTTC. Translated: CSVDPLGTGSAYGYTF.

This clonotype was found a few times. V and J are TRBV18 and TRBJ2-2; the D gene is possibly TRBD1 (5 bases). Germline lookup yields CDR1 KGHSH and CDR2 LQKENI. The ends were cut back, 4 bases at V and 4 bases at J, with 10 bases in the middle. The CDR3 is 14 residues long. The CDR3 nucleotides read TGTGCCAGCTCACGGGGCAGTACCACCGGGGAGCTGTTTTTT. Protein: CASSRGSTTGELFF.

This clonotype was recorded at least ten times. The chain carries TRBV5-1 and TRBJ2-2; no definite D call. Germline values: CDR1 SGHRS, CDR2 YFSETQ. CDR3 length: 14 residues. V lost 1 base and J lost 2, with 6 bases in between. The CDR3 loop reads CASSLTPNTGELFF. CDR3 nucleotides: TGCGCCAGCAGCTTGACACCTAACACCGGGGAGCTGTTTTTT. The complete variable domain, with remaining parts taken from reference TRBV5-1 and TRBJ2-2, reads KAGVTQTPRYLIKTRGQQVTLSCSPISGHRSVSWYQQTPGQGLQFLFEYFSETQRNKGNFPGRFSGRQFSNSRSEMNVSTLELGDSALYLCASSLTPNTGELFFGEGSRLTVL.